Listed below are T cell receptor beta chains from one sample, sequenced in a study of identifying expanded T cells in peripheral blood. Using immunoSEQ multiplex PCR, the repertoire was profiled, and TCRdb retains in-frame clones only, with some absent. The repertoire holds tens of thousands of clones, with about 85% as singletons. The sequenced sample consisted of blood. Receptor source: a person between 18 and 69 years old in good health. Both conserved end residues are part of each CDR3. A D gene is named only where the DNA matches it firmly. The listing skips clone size in some rows; elsewhere it reads once, few, many or a size class.

D gene	J gene	V gene	CDR3 length	clone size	CDR3 DNA	CDR3 protein
TRBD1	TRBJ1-6	TRBV5-1	17	NA	TGCGCCAGCAGCGGGACAGGGCCGAGCTCCTATAATTCACCCCTCCACTTT	CASSGTGPSSYNSPLHF
TRBD1	TRBJ1-2	TRBV5-8	14	NA	TGTGCCAGCAGCGCCCGGGGACAGGTGCTTGGCTACACCTTC	CASSARGQVLGYTF
NA	TRBJ2-1	TRBV7-8	13	NA	TGTGCCAGCAGCTTAGGATCCTACAATGAGCAGTTCTTC	CASSLGSYNEQFF
TRBD1	TRBJ1-2	TRBV5-4	14	few	TGTGCCAGCAGCTCGTTTAGGGGGCGCGAAGGCTACACCTTC	CASSSFRGREGYTF
TRBD1	TRBJ1-5	TRBV30	17	NA	TGTGCCTGGAGTTCCGCCAGGGGGAGGTTGAGCAATCAGCCCCAGCATTTT	CAWSSARGRLSNQPQHF
TRBD2	TRBJ2-2	TRBV19	15	NA	TGTGCCACTACGAGGGATAGCGGGGAACGCGGGGAGCTGTTTTTT	CATTRDSGERGELFF
NA	TRBJ2-4	TRBV30	13	NA	TGTGCCTGGAGTGCAGGGGTCGAAAACATTCAGTACTTC	CAWSAGVENIQYF
NA	TRBJ1-5	TRBV28	13	NA	TGTGCCAGCAGCACTAGGGCGCCTCAGCCCCAGCATTTT	CASSTRAPQPQHF
NA	TRBJ1-3	TRBV5-1	15	NA	TGCGCCAGCAGCTTGGGTACAGCCTCTGGAAACACCATATATTTT	CASSLGTASGNTIYF
NA	TRBJ1-5	TRBV29-1	12	NA	TGCAGCGTCGGGGACTTCGATCAGCCCCAGCATTTT	CSVGDFDQPQHF
NA	TRBJ1-3	TRBV30	15	NA	TGTGCCTGGAGTGTACAGGCAGCCTTCTTGTACACCATATATTTT	CAWSVQAAFLYTIYF
NA	TRBJ2-7	TRBV2	12	NA	TGTGCCAGCAGGACCCGTACCTACGAGCAGTACTTC	CASRTRTYEQYF
TRBD1	TRBJ1-4	TRBV18	15	NA	TGTGCCAGCTCACCTTCCAGGGGGCAGGATGAAAAACTGTTTTTT	CASSPSRGQDEKLFF
TRBD1	TRBJ1-2	TRBV2	14	NA	TGTGCCAGCAGTGTTGTACAGGGGGACTATGGCTACACCTTC	CASSVVQGDYGYTF
TRBD1	TRBJ1-2	TRBV15	14	NA	TGTGCCACCAGCAGAGGAGAGGGGGCGAATGGCTACACCTTC	CATSRGEGANGYTF
TRBD2	TRBJ2-5	TRBV18	15	NA	TGTGCCAGCTCACCACTCCGGGAGGGCGGAGAGACCCAGTACTTC	CASSPLREGGETQYF
NA	TRBJ1-5	TRBV18	16	NA	TGTGCCAGCTCACCGGGGACGCATAAAGGCAATCAGCCCCAGCATTTT	CASSPGTHKGNQPQHF
NA	TRBJ1-5	TRBV5-4	16	NA	TGTGCCAGCAGCTTGGATGGGGCGCAGGGTAATCAGCCCCAGCATTTT	CASSLDGAQGNQPQHF
NA	TRBJ1-1	TRBV5-1	14	NA	TGCGCCAGCAGCTTGGGTGGTCCAGGCAATGGGGCTTTCTTT	CASSLGGPGNGAFF
TRBD1	TRBJ1-2	TRBV6-5	14	NA	TGTGCCACCCGGACAGGACCAGCCCCTTATGGCTACACCTTC	CATRTGPAPYGYTF
NA	TRBJ2-7	TRBV11-2	17	NA	TGTGCCAGCAGCCCGGTGTATTGGGGCTTATCCACCTACGAGCAGTACTTC	CASSPVYWGLSTYEQYF
NA	TRBJ2-5	TRBV7-2	14	NA	TGTGCCAGCAGCTTAAGCAGGGGCGTAGAGACCCAGTACTTC	CASSLSRGVETQYF
NA	TRBJ1-1	TRBV7-8	12	NA	TGTGCCAGCAGCTTACCCAGGGCTGAAGCTTTCTTT	CASSLPRAEAFF
TRBD1	TRBJ1-2	TRBV7-6	13	NA	TGTGCCAGCACTTCAGGGGGTAACTATGGCTACACCTTC	CASTSGGNYGYTF
TRBD1	TRBJ2-7	TRBV11-2	14	NA	TGTGCCAGCAGAAGAATGGACAGGGGACACGAGCAGTACTTC	CASRRMDRGHEQYF
TRBD2	TRBJ2-7	TRBV2	15	medium-sized	TGTGCCAGCAGTGAATGGGTTAGCGGGGGCTACGAGCAGTACTTC	CASSEWVSGGYEQYF
NA	TRBJ2-1	TRBV9	15	NA	TGTGCCAGCAGCGTAGACGGGGCAGGTTACAATGAGCAGTTCTTC	CASSVDGAGYNEQFF
NA	TRBJ2-2	TRBV5-1	15	NA	TGCGCCAGCAGTCAGACGTCTGCGAACACCGGGGAGCTGTTTTTT	CASSQTSANTGELFF
NA	TRBJ2-7	TRBV11-2	15	NA	TGTGCCAGCAGCTTAGTGCGAGGGGGCTCCTACGAGCAGTACTTC	CASSLVRGGSYEQYF
NA	TRBJ2-7	TRBV7-2	13	NA	TGTGCCAGCAGCTTTGGGGTCTCCTACGAGCAGTACTTC	CASSFGVSYEQYF
NA	TRBJ1-2	TRBV9	15	NA	TGTGCCAGCAGCCTTACCGGGAGCCAAATGCGGGGCTACACCTTC	CASSLTGSQMRGYTF
TRBD2	TRBJ2-7	TRBV18	13	once	TGTGCCAGCTCGCGCGGGGGGGATTACGAGCAGTACTTC	CASSRGGDYEQYF
NA	TRBJ1-1	TRBV11-3	13	few	TGTGCCAGCAGCGCCTACAGTGGCGCTGAAGCTTTCTTT	CASSAYSGAEAFF
NA	TRBJ1-2	TRBV18	12	NA	TGTGCCAGCTCACTAAATAGGGATGGCTACACCTTC	CASSLNRDGYTF
TRBD2	TRBJ2-3	TRBV9	18	NA	TGTGCCAGCAGCGTAGCTTCAAGCGGGGGGCTCCTCACAGATACGCAGTATTTT	CASSVASSGGLLTDTQYF
NA	TRBJ2-2	TRBV7-2	16	few	TGTGCCAGCAGCTTAGGGGGCAGACCGAACACCGGGGAGCTGTTTTTT	CASSLGGRPNTGELFF
NA	TRBJ2-5	TRBV5-5	14	once	TGTGCCAGCAGCCTCCGGGCCTCCGCATGGGCCCAGTACTTC	CASSLRASAWAQYF
NA	TRBJ1-2	TRBV7-2	14	NA	TGTGCCAGCAGCTTATGGGAGAGATCCTATGGCTACACCTTC	CASSLWERSYGYTF
NA	TRBJ1-5	TRBV15	16	NA	TGTGCCACCAGCAGATCGATTTCGGGTAGCAATCAGCCCCAGCATTTT	CATSRSISGSNQPQHF